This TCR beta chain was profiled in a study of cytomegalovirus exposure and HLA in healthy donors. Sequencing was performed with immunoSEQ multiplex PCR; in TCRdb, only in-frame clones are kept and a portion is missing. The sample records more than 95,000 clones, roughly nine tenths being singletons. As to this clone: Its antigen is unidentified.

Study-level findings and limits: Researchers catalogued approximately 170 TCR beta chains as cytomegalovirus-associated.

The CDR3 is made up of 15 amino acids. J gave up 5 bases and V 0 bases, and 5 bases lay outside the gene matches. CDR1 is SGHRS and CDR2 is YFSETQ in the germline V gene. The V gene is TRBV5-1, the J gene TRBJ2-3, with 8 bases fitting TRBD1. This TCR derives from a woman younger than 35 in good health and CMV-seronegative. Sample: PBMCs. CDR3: CASSLGTGRRDTQYF. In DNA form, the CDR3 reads TGCGCCAGCAGCTTGGGGACAGGGCGGAGAGATACGCAGTATTTT.